This T cell receptor (beta chain) was sequenced for a study of blood T cell repertoires in COVID-19. Whole-study context: COVID-19 samples, acute and convalescent, were from the United States, Italy and Spain. Sample material is recorded as cDNA or gDNA derived from T cells, B-cell-depleted T cells, or PBMCs.

CDR1 is MDHEN, CDR2 SYDVKM, per germline. Trimming removed 6 bases from V and 9 bases from J, with 9 bases in between. The CDR3 is made up of 11 amino acids. Recruited during active infection, patients (from Seattle) were subsequently followed longitudinally. Authors' data handling: Researchers report that nucleated cell counts were estimated from reference gene primer amplification. Profiled with immunoSEQ multiplex PCR; TCRdb holds only in-frame clones, not every one. V and J calls and clone size are those listed in that table; D and trimming were worked out from the DNA. The sample gives 65,000 to 90,000 clones, about 74% of which show up once; 2% to 2.5% is in the top ten.

Sequences were obtained from peripheral blood. This sequence was found in a man between 65 and 85 years old with COVID-19, enrolled during active disease. This chain uses TRBV28 with TRBJ2-1; no reliable D call. The CDR3 nucleotides are TGTGCCAGCAGCCTCACTGTTGAGCAGTTCTTC. Protein product: CASSLTVEQFF.